The rows below give T cell receptor beta chains drawn from one sample of a study of blood T cell repertoires in COVID-19. Data came from immunoSEQ multiplex PCR; TCRdb stores just in-frame clones and leaves some out. Of 300,000 to 350,000 clones detected, approximately 86% appear once; the ten largest clones hold approximately 9.3%. The material sequenced was peripheral blood. Source of these receptors: a man aged 25 to 40 with COVID-19, enrolled during active disease. The CDR3 runs from the conserved cysteine through the conserved F or W. Fields, in order: D gene, J gene, clone size, CDR3 length, V gene, CDR3 protein, CDR3 DNA. D genes are given only for firm matches. Not every row has a clone size; where given, it reads once, few, many or a size class.

D gene: NA; J gene: TRBJ2-1; clone size: NA; CDR3 length: 10; V gene: TRBV2; CDR3 protein: CASSSNEQFF; CDR3 DNA: TGTGCCAGCAGCAGCAATGAGCAGTTCTTC
D gene: NA; J gene: TRBJ2-5; clone size: NA; CDR3 length: 11; V gene: TRBV2; CDR3 protein: CASRYQETQYF; CDR3 DNA: TGTGCCAGCAGGTATCAAGAGACCCAGTACTTC
D gene: NA; J gene: TRBJ2-6; clone size: NA; CDR3 length: 16; V gene: TRBV23-1; CDR3 protein: CASSQYRSSGANVLTF; CDR3 DNA: TGCGCCAGCAGTCAATACAGGAGCTCTGGGGCCAACGTCCTGACTTTC
D gene: NA; J gene: TRBJ2-1; clone size: NA; CDR3 length: 15; V gene: TRBV2; CDR3 protein: CASSEQSVMRGFKFF; CDR3 DNA: TGTGCCAGCAGTGAACAGTCGGTTATGCGAGGTTTTAAGTTCTTC
D gene: NA; J gene: TRBJ2-1; clone size: NA; CDR3 length: 16; V gene: TRBV7-3; CDR3 protein: CASSLNSGLVGNEQFF; CDR3 DNA: TGTGCCAGCAGCTTAAACTCAGGGTTAGTGGGAAATGAGCAGTTCTTC
D gene: TRBD1; J gene: TRBJ1-2; clone size: NA; CDR3 length: 11; V gene: TRBV30; CDR3 protein: CAHGQGSGYTF; CDR3 DNA: TGTGCACACGGACAGGGAAGCGGCTACACCTTC
D gene: TRBD2; J gene: TRBJ2-7; clone size: NA; CDR3 length: 15; V gene: TRBV9; CDR3 protein: CASSVGAGGPYEQYF; CDR3 DNA: TGTGCCAGCAGCGTAGGTGCGGGAGGGCCCTACGAGCAGTACTTC
D gene: TRBD2; J gene: TRBJ2-1; clone size: NA; CDR3 length: 15; V gene: TRBV7-2; CDR3 protein: CASSRLAGGHNEQFF; CDR3 DNA: TGTGCCAGCAGCAGACTAGCGGGAGGTCACAATGAGCAGTTCTTC
D gene: TRBD1; J gene: TRBJ2-1; clone size: once; CDR3 length: 15; V gene: TRBV7-3; CDR3 protein: CASSPSTGTYNEQFF; CDR3 DNA: TGTGCCAGCAGCCCCTCGACAGGGACCTACAATGAGCAGTTCTTC
D gene: NA; J gene: TRBJ1-3; clone size: NA; CDR3 length: 15; V gene: TRBV10-3; CDR3 protein: CAISEQGLAGNTIYF; CDR3 DNA: TGTGCCATCAGTGAACAGGGTCTCGCCGGAAACACCATATATTTT
D gene: TRBD2; J gene: TRBJ2-1; clone size: NA; CDR3 length: 19; V gene: TRBV10-3; CDR3 protein: CAISASPGLAGGPDNEQFF; CDR3 DNA: TGTGCCATCAGCGCGTCGCCGGGACTAGCGGGGGGGCCGGACAATGAGCAGTTCTTC
D gene: TRBD1; J gene: TRBJ2-1; clone size: NA; CDR3 length: 16; V gene: TRBV6-2/TRBV6-3; CDR3 protein: CASSYRRTGTYNEQFF; CDR3 DNA: TGTGCCAGCAGTTACCGCCGGACAGGGACATACAATGAGCAGTTCTTC
D gene: NA; J gene: TRBJ1-6; clone size: NA; CDR3 length: 18; V gene: TRBV3-1/TRBV3-2; CDR3 protein: CASSHPTGSSSYNSPLHF; CDR3 DNA: TGTGCCAGCAGCCATCCGACAGGCTCGAGCTCCTATAATTCACCCCTCCACTTT
D gene: NA; J gene: TRBJ1-5; clone size: NA; CDR3 length: 15; V gene: TRBV28; CDR3 protein: CASRAVGRSNQPQHF; CDR3 DNA: TGTGCCAGCAGAGCGGTCGGGCGGTCCAATCAGCCCCAGCATTTT
D gene: NA; J gene: TRBJ1-2; clone size: NA; CDR3 length: 14; V gene: TRBV7-2; CDR3 protein: CASSLFLTEDGYTF; CDR3 DNA: TGTGCCAGCAGCTTATTTCTCACAGAAGATGGCTACACCTTC
D gene: NA; J gene: TRBJ2-1; clone size: NA; CDR3 length: 15; V gene: TRBV18; CDR3 protein: CASSPSESSYNEQFF; CDR3 DNA: TGTGCCAGCTCACCATCAGAAAGCTCCTACAATGAGCAGTTCTTC
D gene: TRBD1; J gene: TRBJ2-1; clone size: NA; CDR3 length: 14; V gene: TRBV14; CDR3 protein: CASSGTVTYNEQFF; CDR3 DNA: TGTGCCAGCAGCGGGACAGTTACCTACAATGAGCAGTTCTTC
D gene: NA; J gene: TRBJ1-1; clone size: NA; CDR3 length: 13; V gene: TRBV9; CDR3 protein: CASSVEERGEAFF; CDR3 DNA: TGTGCCAGCAGCGTAGAGGAAAGGGGTGAAGCTTTCTTT
D gene: TRBD1; J gene: TRBJ1-1; clone size: once; CDR3 length: 17; V gene: TRBV5-1; CDR3 protein: CASSKWTGRVGNTEAFF; CDR3 DNA: TGCGCCAGCAGTAAATGGACAGGGCGCGTGGGGAACACTGAAGCTTTCTTT
D gene: NA; J gene: TRBJ2-7; clone size: NA; CDR3 length: 12; V gene: TRBV2; CDR3 protein: CASIRYSYEQYF; CDR3 DNA: TGTGCCAGCATCAGGTATTCCTACGAGCAGTACTTC
D gene: TRBD1; J gene: TRBJ2-3; clone size: NA; CDR3 length: 15; V gene: TRBV6-2/TRBV6-3; CDR3 protein: CASSRQGSLVDTQYF; CDR3 DNA: TGTGCCAGCAGTCGACAGGGGAGTTTGGTAGATACGCAGTATTTT
D gene: TRBD1; J gene: TRBJ2-7; clone size: NA; CDR3 length: 16; V gene: TRBV6-5; CDR3 protein: CASSSRSGTGGVEQYF; CDR3 DNA: TGTGCCAGCAGTTCCCGGTCCGGGACAGGGGGCGTCGAGCAGTACTTC
D gene: TRBD1; J gene: TRBJ1-1; clone size: NA; CDR3 length: 14; V gene: TRBV7-3; CDR3 protein: CASSPGQVNTEAFF; CDR3 DNA: TGTGCCAGCAGCCCGGGACAGGTGAACACTGAAGCTTTCTTT
D gene: TRBD1; J gene: TRBJ2-3; clone size: NA; CDR3 length: 14; V gene: TRBV29-1; CDR3 protein: CSVEGQGSTDTQYF; CDR3 DNA: TGCAGCGTTGAAGGACAGGGAAGCACAGATACGCAGTATTTT
D gene: NA; J gene: TRBJ2-7; clone size: NA; CDR3 length: 13; V gene: TRBV3-1/TRBV3-2; CDR3 protein: CASSQWSSYEQYF; CDR3 DNA: TGTGCCAGCAGCCAGTGGAGCTCCTACGAGCAGTACTTC
D gene: NA; J gene: TRBJ2-3; clone size: NA; CDR3 length: 14; V gene: TRBV7-9; CDR3 protein: CASSAGLSTDTQYF; CDR3 DNA: TGTGCCAGCAGCGCGGGGCTAAGCACAGATACGCAGTATTTT